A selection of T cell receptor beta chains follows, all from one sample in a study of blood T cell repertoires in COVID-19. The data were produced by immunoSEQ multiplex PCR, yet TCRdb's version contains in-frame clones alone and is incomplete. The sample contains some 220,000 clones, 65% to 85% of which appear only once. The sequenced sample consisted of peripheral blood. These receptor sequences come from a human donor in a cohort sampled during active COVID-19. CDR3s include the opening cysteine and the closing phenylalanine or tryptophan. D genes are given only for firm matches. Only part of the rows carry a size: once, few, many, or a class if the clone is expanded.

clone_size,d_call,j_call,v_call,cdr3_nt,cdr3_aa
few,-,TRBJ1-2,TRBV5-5,TGTGCCAGCAGCCTCCTTACAGGAAACTATGGCTACACCTTC,CASSLLTGNYGYTF
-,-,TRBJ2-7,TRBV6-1,TGTGCCAGCAGTGAAGCCTTCGCCGGGTCGACCTACGAGCAGTACTTC,CASSEAFAGSTYEQYF
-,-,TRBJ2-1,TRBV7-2,TGTGCCAGCAGCTTAACAGGGAGCTCCTACAATGAGCAGTTCTTC,CASSLTGSSYNEQFF
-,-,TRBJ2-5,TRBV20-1,TGCAGTGCTAGTTCCGCGATACCCCAAGAGACCCAGTACTTC,CSASSAIPQETQYF
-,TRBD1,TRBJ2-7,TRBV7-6,TGTGCCAGCAGCTTAGACAGGGGGCTTCCCTACGAGCAGTACTTC,CASSLDRGLPYEQYF
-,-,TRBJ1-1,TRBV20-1,TGCAGTGGTCTAATGAACACTGAAGCTTTCTTT,CSGLMNTEAFF
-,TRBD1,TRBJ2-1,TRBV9,TGTGCCAGCAGCGTGACGACAGGGGGTTACGATGAGCAGTTCTTC,CASSVTTGGYDEQFF
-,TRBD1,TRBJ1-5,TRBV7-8,TGTGCCAGCAGCCCCCGGGACAGGTATAGCAATCAGCCCCAGCATTTT,CASSPRDRYSNQPQHF
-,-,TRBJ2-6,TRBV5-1,TGCGCCAGCAGCCTAGACAGAGCTGGGGCCAACGTCCTGACTTTC,CASSLDRAGANVLTF
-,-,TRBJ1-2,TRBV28,TGTGCCAGCAGTGCCCCCGGGGGGGGCTGGAGAGGCTACACCTTC,CASSAPGGGWRGYTF
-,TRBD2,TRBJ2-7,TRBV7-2,TGTGCCAGCAGCTTAGGAAGCGGGAGGAACCCCTACGAGCAGTACTTC,CASSLGSGRNPYEQYF
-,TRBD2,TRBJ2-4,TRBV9,TGTGCCAGCAGCCCAGGACTAGCGGGGACAAACATTCAGTACTTC,CASSPGLAGTNIQYF
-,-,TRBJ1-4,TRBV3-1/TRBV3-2,TGTGCCAGCAGCCTAAGGGGTACAACTAATGAAAAACTGTTTTTT,CASSLRGTTNEKLFF
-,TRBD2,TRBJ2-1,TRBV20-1,TGCAGTGCTAGTGATAGCGGGAGGTTTCGGTTCTTC,CSASDSGRFRFF
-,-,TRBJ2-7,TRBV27,TGTGCCAGCAGTTCACCAAACACAGACTACGAGCAGTACTTC,CASSSPNTDYEQYF
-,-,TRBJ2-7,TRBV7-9,TGTGCCAGCAGCTTATCGGTTTCCTACGAGCAGTACTTC,CASSLSVSYEQYF
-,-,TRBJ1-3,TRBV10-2,TGCGCCAGCACGAGGAGTGAAGGAAACACCATATATTTT,CASTRSEGNTIYF
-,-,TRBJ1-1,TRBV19,TGTGCCAGTATTCGGGACACTGAAGCTTTCTTT,CASIRDTEAFF
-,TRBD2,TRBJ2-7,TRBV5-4,TGTGCCAGCAGCTTGCCTAGCGGGGGCTCCTACGAGCAGTACTTC,CASSLPSGGSYEQYF
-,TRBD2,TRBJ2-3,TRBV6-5,TGTGCCAGCAAGAGAGCGGGAGAGGCAGATACGCAGTATTTT,CASKRAGEADTQYF
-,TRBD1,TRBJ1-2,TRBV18,TGTGCCAGCTCACGACAGGGGGCGTCCGGTCATCTTGGCTACACCTTC,CASSRQGASGHLGYTF
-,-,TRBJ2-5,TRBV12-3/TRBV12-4,TGTGCCAGATACACCCTTCAGTACTTC,CARYTLQYF
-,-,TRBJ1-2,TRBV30,TGTGCCTGGAGTACGAAGGGGTTGAGTGACTATGGCTACACCTTC,CAWSTKGLSDYGYTF
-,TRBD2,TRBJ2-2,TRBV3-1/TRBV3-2,TGTGCCAGCAGCCTCCCAAGGGGAAGCGGGGGATCCACCGGGGAGCTGTTTTTT,CASSLPRGSGGSTGELFF
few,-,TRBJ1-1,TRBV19,TGTGCCAGTAGTATAGATTTGGCAATGAACACTGAAGCTTTCTTT,CASSIDLAMNTEAFF
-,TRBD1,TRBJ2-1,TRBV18,TGTGCCAGCTCATCGTCCGGGACAGGCAACAATGAGCAGTTCTTC,CASSSSGTGNNEQFF
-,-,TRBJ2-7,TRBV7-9,TGTGCCAGCAGCACATACGGGTGGACATCGTCCTACGAGCAGTACTTC,CASSTYGWTSSYEQYF
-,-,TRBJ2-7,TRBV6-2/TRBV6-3,TGTGCCAGCAGTTACCGGGAATTCTACGAGCAGTACTTC,CASSYREFYEQYF
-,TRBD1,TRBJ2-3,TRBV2,TGTGCCAGCAGTAGGACAGGGGGAAGCACAGATACGCAGTATTTT,CASSRTGGSTDTQYF
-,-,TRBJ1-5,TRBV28,TGTGCCAGCAGTCCGCCGGGAATGGGGGCCCTGTATAGCAATCAGCCCCAGCATTTT,CASSPPGMGALYSNQPQHF
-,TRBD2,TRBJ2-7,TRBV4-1,TGCGCCAGCAGCTCGTCGGGGCGGGAGGGTATCTACGAGCAGTACTTC,CASSSSGREGIYEQYF
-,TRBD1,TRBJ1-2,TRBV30,TGTGCCTGGAGCCGGGACAGGGGCGCCTATGGCTACACCTTC,CAWSRDRGAYGYTF
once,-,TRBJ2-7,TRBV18,TGTGCCAGCTCACCTGGCGGTGCTACGGAGCAGTACTTC,CASSPGGATEQYF
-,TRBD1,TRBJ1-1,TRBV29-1,TGCAGCGTTGATACGGGGACAGCGAACACTGAAGCTTTCTTT,CSVDTGTANTEAFF
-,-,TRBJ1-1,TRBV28,TGTGCCAGCAGTTTCCCCAGGGTGAACACTGAAGCTTTCTTT,CASSFPRVNTEAFF
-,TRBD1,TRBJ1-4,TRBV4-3,TGCGCCAGCAGCCAAGGGACAGGGGAAGGGGAAAAACTGTTTTTT,CASSQGTGEGEKLFF
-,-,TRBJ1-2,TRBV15,TGTGCCACCAGCAGAGGACACCTCTATGGCTACACCTTC,CATSRGHLYGYTF
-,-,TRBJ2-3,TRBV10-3,TGTGCCATCAGTGAGTACTTCACAGATACGCAGTATTTT,CAISEYFTDTQYF
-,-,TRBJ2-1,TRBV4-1,TGCGCCAGCAGCCAAGTTGGCGGGATGGACGATGAGCAGTTCTTC,CASSQVGGMDDEQFF
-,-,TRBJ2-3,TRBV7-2,TGTGCCAGCAGCCCGAAGAGGACACTTAGCACAGATACGCAGTATTTT,CASSPKRTLSTDTQYF
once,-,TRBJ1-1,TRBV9,TGTGCCAGCAGCGTAGATTCGGGGGGTGACACTGAAGCTTTCTTT,CASSVDSGGDTEAFF
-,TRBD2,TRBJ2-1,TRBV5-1,TGCGCCAGCAGTACCAGCGGGGGGGCCTACAATGAGCAGTTCTTC,CASSTSGGAYNEQFF
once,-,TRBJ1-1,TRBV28,TGTGCCAGCAGTTTATCCCTCTTTAGATTGAACACTGAAGCTTTCTTT,CASSLSLFRLNTEAFF
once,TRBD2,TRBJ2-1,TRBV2,TGTGCCAGCATCCCGAGCGGGGTATACAATGAGCAGTTCTTC,CASIPSGVYNEQFF
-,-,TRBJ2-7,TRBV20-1,TGCAGTGCTAGTCGAGGGAGCTACGAGCAGTACTTC,CSASRGSYEQYF
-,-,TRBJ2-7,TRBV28,TGTGCCAGCACACCTCAGGTAGCCTACGAGCAGTACTTC,CASTPQVAYEQYF
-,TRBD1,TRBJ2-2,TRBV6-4,TGTGCCAGCAGTGACCGGGACAGGGGGCCCGGGGAGCTGTTTTTT,CASSDRDRGPGELFF
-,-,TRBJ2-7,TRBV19,TGTGCCAGTAGTATGTACGGCTACGAGCAGTACTTC,CASSMYGYEQYF
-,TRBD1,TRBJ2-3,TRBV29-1,TGCAGCGTCCGACAGGGAGTCCCAGATACGCAGTATTTT,CSVRQGVPDTQYF
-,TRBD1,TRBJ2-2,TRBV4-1,TGCGCCAGCAGCCAAATAGACAGGGGGGTCACCGGGGAGCTGTTTTTT,CASSQIDRGVTGELFF
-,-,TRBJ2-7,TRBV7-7,TGTGCTAGCAGCCGCGGGGGCGGGCAGGGGTCCGAGCAGTACTTC,CASSRGGGQGSEQYF
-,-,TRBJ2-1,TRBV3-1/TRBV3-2,TGTGCCAGCAGCCAAGATGGGGGCCGAGCTCGCAATGAGCAGTTCTTC,CASSQDGGRARNEQFF
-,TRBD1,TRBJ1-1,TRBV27,TGTGCCAGCTCAAAGGACAGGGGAACTGAAGCTTTCTTT,CASSKDRGTEAFF